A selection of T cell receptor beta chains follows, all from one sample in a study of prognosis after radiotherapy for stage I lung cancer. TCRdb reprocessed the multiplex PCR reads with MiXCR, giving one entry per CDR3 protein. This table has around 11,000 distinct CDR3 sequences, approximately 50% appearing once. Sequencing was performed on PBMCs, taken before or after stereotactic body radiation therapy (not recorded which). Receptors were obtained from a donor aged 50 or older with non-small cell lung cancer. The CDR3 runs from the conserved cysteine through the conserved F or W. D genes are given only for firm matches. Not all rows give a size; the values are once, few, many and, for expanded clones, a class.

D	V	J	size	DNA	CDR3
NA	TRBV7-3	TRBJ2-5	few	TGTGCCAGCAGCTTATTCCCAGCGGAGCTGGGGGTTCACCAAGAGACCCAGTACTTC	CASSLFPAELGVHQETQYF
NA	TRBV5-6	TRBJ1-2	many	TGTGCCAGCAGCCCGGCTCATAACTATGGCTACACCTTC	CASSPAHNYGYTF
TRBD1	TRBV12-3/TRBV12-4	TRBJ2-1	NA	TGTGCCAGCTCTAGGGGGACAGAGAAGTTCTTC	CASSRGTEKFF
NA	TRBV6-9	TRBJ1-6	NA	TGTGCCAGCAGTTACGAATCGGGCTCACCCCTCCACTTT	CASSYESGSPLHF
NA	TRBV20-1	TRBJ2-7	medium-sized	TGCAGTCCAAGAGCGGGCGCCTACGAGCAGTACTTC	CSPRAGAYEQYF
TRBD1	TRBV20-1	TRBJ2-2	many	TGCAGTGCTAGCCCGGGACAGGGGACCGGGGAGCTGTTTTTT	CSASPGQGTGELFF
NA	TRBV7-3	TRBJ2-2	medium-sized	TGTGCCAGCAGCTCTAGCTCGGGGGAGCTGTTTTTT	CASSSSSGELFF
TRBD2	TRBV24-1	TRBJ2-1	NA	TGTGCCACCAGTCAGACTAGCGCATACAATGAGCAGTTCTTC	CATSQTSAYNEQFF
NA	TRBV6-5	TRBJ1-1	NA	TGTGCCAGCATTTACCGGCAAAATGGTACTGAAGCTTTCTTT	CASIYRQNGTEAFF
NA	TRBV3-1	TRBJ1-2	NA	TGTGCCAGCAGCCAAGATACGCGGGACTATGGCTACACCTTC	CASSQDTRDYGYTF
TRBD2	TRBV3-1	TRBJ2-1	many	TGTGCCAGCAGCCAAGGACCTAGCGGGGGGGCCTACAATGAGCAGTTCTTC	CASSQGPSGGAYNEQFF
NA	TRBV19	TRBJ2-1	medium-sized	TGTGCCAGCCGTCCTGAGGGGGGGGCATACAATGAGCAGTTCTTC	CASRPEGGAYNEQFF
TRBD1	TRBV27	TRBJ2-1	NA	TGTGCCAGCAGTTTATCGACAGGGAATGAGCAGTTCTTC	CASSLSTGNEQFF
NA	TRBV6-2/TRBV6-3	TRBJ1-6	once	TGTGCCAGCAGTCCATGGGGGGCAAGTTCACCCCTCCACTTT	CASSPWGASSPLHF